This T cell receptor (beta chain) was retrieved from a study of technical replicates of blood from a few donors. The CDR3 consists of 13 residues. CDR1 is SGHTA and CDR2 is FQGTGA in the germline V gene. Deletions cut 1 base from V and 5 bases from J, with 8 bases between. Measured with immunoSEQ multiplex PCR; TCRdb has only the in-frame clones, and not every one. The repertoire includes about 84,000 clones, about 98% of them detected once, and roughly 0.16% sits in the top ten. V and J are TRBV7-3 and TRBJ2-5; D call uncertain. This clonotype originated in a human donor in good health. The sample taken for sequencing was T cells isolated from PBMCs. The CDR3: CASSLNAGETQYF. The CDR3, as DNA: TGTGCCAGCAGCTTAAATGCCGGGGAGACCCAGTACTTC.